This TCR beta chain was captured by sequencing in a study of blood T cell repertoires in COVID-19. Whole-study context: T cells, B-cell-depleted T cells, or PBMCs supplied cDNA or gDNA.

The authors' processing: Reference gene primer amplification in the assay estimated nucleated cell counts. Clones were read by immunoSEQ multiplex PCR, and TCRdb kept only the in-frame ones, dropping some. The DNA gave D and trimming, while V, J and clone size come from that table. The table records tens of thousands of clones, about 85% of them present only once. The V and J ends lost 8 bases and 1 base, in that order; junction bases with no gene match: 3. The CDR3 has 13 residues. The germline V gene has CDR1 MNHEY and CDR2 SMNVEV (reference sequence). The sequencing sample was made of peripheral blood. The chain carries TRBV27 and TRBJ2-3, with 7 bases aligning to TRBD1. This TCR was recovered from a human donor in a cohort sampled during active COVID-19. The CDR3 region is CASGTAGTDTQYF. CDR3 sequence (DNA): TGTGCCAGCGGGACAGCCGGCACAGATACGCAGTATTTT.